This entry concerns a single TCR beta chain. These data originate in a study of OX40 agonist ivuxolimab in advanced cancers. Study-level background: In this trial design, patients received ivuxolimab intravenously at 0.01 to 10 mg/kg every 2 weeks. Allowance was made for prior anti-PD-1, anti-PD-L1 or anti-CTLA-4 therapy, and about 44% had some.

This table comes from immunoSEQ multiplex PCR, and its TCRdb copy is limited to in-frame clones, with some not included. The table shows 5,300 or so clones, with 68% occurring only once. The CDR3 covers 14 residues. Germline lookup yields CDR1 SNHLY and CDR2 FYNNEI. The V segment lost 4 bases and the J segment 3 bases; nucleotides outside the gene matches: 3. Material: CD4+ or CD8+ T cells sorted from blood, obtained in a trial of the OX40 agonist ivuxolimab. The chain carries TRBV2 and TRBJ1-3; 7 bases are a match to TRBD1. The TCR sequence derives from an adult with an advanced solid tumor such as melanoma, head and neck, liver or kidney cancer. The CDR3 sequence: CASSVGQFGNTIYF. Written as DNA, the CDR3 is TGTGCCAGCAGTGTGGGACAGTTTGGAAACACCATATATTTT. The full variable domain, rest sourced from reference TRBV2 and TRBJ1-3, is EPEVTQTPSHQVTQMGQEVILRCVPISNHLYFYWYRQILGQKVEFLVSFYNNEISEKSEIFDDQFSVERPDGSNFTLKIRSTKLEDSAMYFCASSVGQFGNTIYFGEGSWLTVV.